What follows are 27 T cell receptor beta chains derived from one specimen sequenced in a study of T cell repertoires in cytomegalovirus infection. MiXCR, run by TCRdb on the reads, gives a single entry per CDR3 protein. The table records 180,000 or so distinct CDR3 sequences, roughly 15% of them present only once. Sequencing input: CD8+ T cells from PBMCs. The receptors shown here come from a human donor in good health (CMV status not recorded). Some clones in this sample may be carry-over from other donors' samples.

This clonotype was counted only a few times. The chain employs TRBV6-2 or TRBV6-3 and TRBJ2-1; D remains ambiguous. The V and J ends lost 0 bases and 10 bases respectively, with 10 bases between them. This CDR3 comprises 13 residues. The V gene's germline CDR1 is MNHEY and CDR2 SVGEGT. CDR3 amino acids: CASSYSPSGEQFF. For the CDR3, the DNA is TGTGCCAGCAGTTACTCACCTTCAGGCGAGCAGTTCTTC.

The V gene is TRBV29-1, the J gene TRBJ1-2; no reliable D call. The CDR3 is 14 residues long. Trimming pared 2 bases from V and 4 bases from J, leaving 14 bases between. CDR1 is SQVTM, CDR2 ANQGSEA, per germline. The CDR3 DNA follows: TGCAGCGTTGAATCCCCGGATGTTCCCTATGGCTACACCTTC. This sequence encodes CSVESPDVPYGYTF.

This clonotype was detected a few times. This sequence joins TRBV28 and TRBJ1-2; 8 positions match TRBD1. The CDR3 sequence is 14 residues long. From germline, CDR1 is MDHEN and CDR2 SYDVKM. Trimming took 2 bases from V and 5 from J; bases not matched to a gene: 4. The CDR3 nucleotides are TGTGCCAGCAGTTTAAGAGGGACAGGTTATGGCTACACCTTC. Its protein product is CASSLRGTGYGYTF.

The chain is built from TRBV6-1 and TRBJ1-1, with D unclear. The germline gives CDR1 MNHNS, CDR2 SASEGT. CDR3 length: 13 residues. V was cut by 5 bases and J by 4 bases, with 11 bases left in between. The CDR3 loop reads CASSLTAATEAFF. DNA of the CDR3: TGTGCCAGCAGTCTGACGGCGGCCACTGAAGCTTTCTTT.

The chain uses TRBV7-9 and TRBJ1-2; TRBD1 agrees at 7 bases. The CDR3 contains 15 residues. With V trimmed by 5 bases and J by 5 bases, 11 bases remained unmatched. CDR1 SEHNR and CDR2 FQNEAQ come from the germline V gene (reference sequence). The CDR3 coding sequence is TGTGCCAGCAGCAGGGGAGGACAGGACGTGTATGGCTACACCTTC. Encoded protein: CASSRGGQDVYGYTF.

This clonotype was detected a few times. The rearrangement joins TRBV13 to TRBJ1-3; TRBD1 aligns across 7 bases. The length of the CDR3 is 16 residues. The V segment lost 5 bases and the J segment 0 bases; nucleotides outside the gene matches: 7. Germline CDR1 PRHDT, CDR2 FYEKMQ (reference sequence). The CDR3 DNA reads TGTGCCAGCAGCCCCGGGACAGCCCTCTCTGGAAACACCATATATTTT. Translated: CASSPGTALSGNTIYF.

This clonotype has a handful of counts. The gene calls are TRBV30 and TRBJ1-1, with D perhaps matching TRBD1 (6 bases). The CDR3 has 13 residues. V was trimmed by 2 bases and J by 4 bases, leaving 11 bases between them. The V gene's germline CDR1 is GTSNPN and CDR2 SVGIG (reference sequence). CDR3 loop: CAWSYRVSTEAFF. The CDR3 DNA reads as TGTGCCTGGAGTTACAGGGTGAGCACTGAAGCTTTCTTT.

This clonotype was counted many times. The gene calls are TRBV12-3 or TRBV12-4 and TRBJ2-1; D not certain. The CDR3 contains 12 residues. Trimming shortened V by 3 bases and J by 7 bases, and 7 bases separated the two germline ends. The CDR3 region is CASSFFNNEQFF. The CDR3 bases are TGTGCCAGCAGTTTTTTCAATAATGAGCAGTTCTTC.

The CDR3 bases are TGTGCCAGCAGCTTCAAGGGTTACTACGAGCAGTACTTC. It is translated as CASSFKGYYEQYF. The rearrangement joins TRBV7-2 to TRBJ2-7, with D hard to call. The germline V and J ends were trimmed by 3 bases and 3 bases, with 9 bases remaining between them. The CDR3 totals 13 residues. Looked up from germline, CDR1 is SGHTA and CDR2 is FQGNSA.

This clonotype was observed at least ten times. The CDR3: CASSLPGRRATGELFF. The CDR3 DNA reads TGTGCCAGCAGCTTACCCGGACGCAGGGCCACCGGGGAGCTGTTTTTT. This chain connects TRBV7-2 to TRBJ2-2; tentatively, D is TRBD1 (5 bases). Germline V CDR1 and CDR2: SGHTA, FQGNSA. Between the trimmed V and J ends, which lost 2 bases and 4 bases, there was a span of 14 bases. The CDR3 covers 16 residues.

This rearrangement joins TRBV19 to TRBJ2-2; 9 bases match TRBD1. This CDR3 contains 19 residues. Germline CDR1 reads LNHDA; CDR2 reads SQIVND (reference sequence). V dropped 3 bases and J dropped 3; count of bases not matched to a gene: 14. DNA of the CDR3: TGTGCCAGTAGTATTCTGGGACAGGGTATCATGAGGGACACCGGGGAGCTGTTTTTT. It codes for CASSILGQGIMRDTGELFF.

The genes are TRBV6-1 and TRBJ2-5; TRBD2 might be the D (7 bases). The V end was cut by 7 bases, the J end by 5 bases, with 20 bases between. Germline loops: CDR1 MNHNS, CDR2 SASEGT. The CDR3 has 15 amino acids. The CDR3: CASTPRGAIWETQYF. DNA for the CDR3: TGTGCCAGCACCCCCCGGGGGGCGATATGGGAGACCCAGTACTTC.

V is TRBV12-3 or TRBV12-4 and J is TRBJ1-5, with unresolved D. CDR3 length equals 17 residues. Trimming took off 1 base at V and 3 bases at J, with 16 bases between the two ends. The CDR3 DNA is TGTGCCAGCAGTTTAGGGTGGGCCAGCGGGCCCAATCAGCCCCAGCATTTT. Its translation is CASSLGWASGPNQPQHF.

This clonotype was seen a few times. This sequence joins TRBV28 and TRBJ1-4, with TRBD1 matching 10 bases. CDR3 size: 15 residues. The V segment lost 3 bases and the J segment 6 bases; nucleotides outside the gene matches: 4. Germline V gene sequence: CDR1 MDHEN, CDR2 SYDVKM. This CDR3 is CASSLGGTGDEKLFF. Written as DNA, the CDR3 is TGTGCCAGCAGTTTGGGGGGGACAGGGGATGAAAAACTGTTTTTT.

This clonotype was found a few times. This chain joins TRBV12-5 and TRBJ1-2; D is unresolved. Trimming removed 1 base from V and 4 bases from J, with 1 base in between. Germline loops: CDR1 LGHNT, CDR2 FRNRAP. This CDR3 spans 11 amino acids. The CDR3 DNA follows: TGTGCTAGTGGTTTGGGCTATGGCTACACCTTC. It translates to CASGLGYGYTF.

This clonotype has just a few counts. The V gene is TRBV7-2, the J gene TRBJ2-5; 7 bases are shared with TRBD1. From germline, CDR1 is SGHTA and CDR2 FQGNSA. J lost 4 bases, V lost 4 bases, and 9 bases had no gene match. This CDR3 is 15 amino acids long. The CDR3 protein is CASSSPGQDRETQYF. CDR3 DNA sequence: TGTGCCAGCAGCTCCCCTGGACAGGACCGAGAGACCCAGTACTTC. Full variable domain (remainder filled in from reference TRBV7-2 and TRBJ2-5): GAGVSQSPSNKVTEKGKDVELRCDPISGHTALYWYRQSLGQGLEFLIYFQGNSAPDKSGLPSDRFSAERTGGSVSTLTIQRTQQEDSAVYLCASSSPGQDRETQYFGPGTRLLVL.

This clonotype was counted between two and nine times. The chain links TRBV9 to TRBJ2-7; D is ambiguous. Germline V lookup: CDR1 SGDLS, CDR2 YYNGEE. There are 14 residues in the CDR3. V was cut by 0 bases and J by 0 bases, with 7 bases left in between. The CDR3 DNA is TGTGCCAGCAGCGTAGGTGGGGTCTCCTACGAGCAGTACTTC. Amino acid sequence: CASSVGGVSYEQYF.

This clonotype was seen a few times. This chain connects TRBV10-3 to TRBJ2-2; 10 nucleotides line up with TRBD2. Germline-derived CDR1 and CDR2 are ENHRY and SYGVKD. The CDR3 runs to 16 residues. V was pared by 4 bases and J by 0 bases, with 2 bases of the junction left unmatched. CDR3 sequence reads: CAISVTSGANTGELFF. CDR3 in DNA: TGTGCCATCAGTGTAACTAGCGGGGCGAACACCGGGGAGCTGTTTTTT.

This clonotype was observed a handful of times. A clone one base away is much larger, so this may be a read error. The V gene is TRBV7-9, the J gene TRBJ2-3; D uncertain. The CDR3 consists of 12 residues. V was pared by 1 base and J by 5 bases, with 4 bases between. Germline V gene lookup returns CDR1 SEHNR and CDR2 FQNEAQ (reference sequence). CDR3 DNA sequence: TGTGCCAGCAGCTTAGGGGAAGATACGCAGTATTTT. This codes for CASSLGEDTQYF.

The CDR3 region is CASGFNSDSHNEQFF. CDR3 sequence (DNA): TGTGCCAGCGGTTTCAATTCCGACAGTCATAATGAGCAGTTCTTC. The gene calls are TRBV7-9 and TRBJ2-1; TRBD1 is a possible D gene (5 bases). The V gene's germline CDR1 is SEHNR and CDR2 FQNEAQ (reference sequence). This CDR3 is built from 15 residues. V lost 8 bases and J 7 bases, leaving 21 bases between the germline ends.

This clonotype has more than one count but fewer than ten. V usage is TRBV5-1 and J usage is TRBJ2-7; D gene uncertain. Trimming removed 2 bases from V and 4 bases from J, with 13 bases in between. Germline loops: CDR1 SGHRS, CDR2 YFSETQ. The CDR3 has 14 residues. The chain's CDR3 is CASSLGDHSYEQYF. The CDR3, as DNA: TGCGCCAGCAGCTTAGGAGACCACTCTTACGAGCAGTACTTC.

Only a few counts were recorded for this clonotype. This chain connects TRBV7-6 to TRBJ1-6; no definite D call. Trimming stripped 3 bases from V and 6 bases from J, with 9 bases between. The CDR3 loop spans 14 amino acids. Germline CDR1 and CDR2: SGHVS and FNYEAQ. In nucleotides, the CDR3 is TGTGCCAGCAGCTTCGGGGAGTTTAATTCACCCCTCCACTTT. Protein product: CASSFGEFNSPLHF.

This clonotype was seen at least ten times. This sequence joins TRBV7-3 and TRBJ1-3; 9 bases map to TRBD1. Germline CDR1 SGHTA, CDR2 FQGTGA. Trimming at V came to 5 bases and at J to 3 bases, leaving 5 bases not matched to a gene. CDR3 size: 15 residues. This CDR3 reads CASSRGQGFGNTIYF. DNA of the CDR3: TGTGCCAGCAGCAGGGGACAGGGCTTTGGAAACACCATATATTTT.

The rearrangement joins TRBV5-5 to TRBJ2-2, with D perhaps TRBD2 (5 bases). V shed 2 bases and J shed 13 bases, with 18 bases lying between them. This CDR3 is built from 14 residues. Germline V gene sequence: CDR1 SGHKS, CDR2 YYEKEE (reference sequence). CDR3 in DNA: TGTGCCAGCAGCTTTACGGGCTCCCATCGGGGGCTGTTTTTT. It yields the protein CASSFTGSHRGLFF.

The rearrangement links TRBV7-8 to TRBJ2-2, with D maybe TRBD1 (6 bases). V lost 2 bases to trimming and J lost 4 bases, with 11 bases between them. Germline V lookup: CDR1 SGHVS, CDR2 FQNEAQ. The CDR3 is 15 residues long. The CDR3, as DNA: TGTGCCAGCAGCTTAACACAGGGCGGCACCGGGGAGCTGTTTTTT. It translates to CASSLTQGGTGELFF.

Many counts were recorded for this clonotype. The genes are TRBV7-2 and TRBJ2-5; D may correspond to TRBD1 or TRBD2 (5 bases each). The germline V and J ends were trimmed by 5 bases and 0 bases, with 16 bases remaining between them. The V gene's germline CDR1 is SGHTA and CDR2 FQGNSA. CDR3 length: 16 amino acids. The CDR3 bases are TGTGCCAGCAGCCGGGACGGAGGATTGTACCAAGAGACCCAGTACTTC. This encodes CASSRDGGLYQETQYF.

The V gene is TRBV12-3 or TRBV12-4, the J gene TRBJ2-7; tentatively, D is TRBD2 (5 bases). V lost 3 bases and J 7 bases, leaving 13 bases between the germline ends. CDR3 size: 13 residues. Written as DNA, the CDR3 is TGTGCCAGCAGTTTTGGAGGTGGCAGGGAGCAGTACTTC. This encodes CASSFGGGREQYF.